These 18 T cell receptor beta chains came from one sample sequenced in a study of control samples from healthy donors and cancer patients. The data were produced by immunoSEQ multiplex PCR, yet TCRdb's version contains in-frame clones alone and is incomplete. This table has approximately 170,000 clones, approximately 90% appearing once. Source material: blood. The receptor source for this set is a woman in her twenties or thirties in good health.

This chain joins TRBV24-1 and TRBJ2-3, with a tentative D call TRBD2 (6 bases). Germline V lookup: CDR1 KGHDR, CDR2 SFDVKD. There are 16 residues in the CDR3. Trimming pared 5 bases from V and 6 bases from J, leaving 20 bases between. The CDR3 sequence: CATSVGVGGVRDTQYF. CDR3 coding DNA: TGTGCCACCAGTGTTGGGGTCGGCGGGGTTAGGGATACGCAGTATTTT.

This clone was recorded many times. Other DNA sequences within the sample encode an identical CDR3. This rearrangement joins TRBV3-1 (or the pseudogene TRBV3-2) to TRBJ1-1; D gene uncertain. V was cut by 4 bases and J by 5 bases, with 5 bases left in between. Germline assignment: CDR1 LGHDT and CDR2 YNNKEL (reference sequence). This CDR3 is 11 amino acids long. The CDR3 nucleotides are TGTGCCAGCAGCCCCGGGACTGAAGCTTTCTTT. Encoded protein: CASSPGTEAFF.

The rearrangement uses TRBV5-1 and TRBJ2-7, with D possibly being TRBD1 (6 bases). The CDR3 is 14 amino acids. Germline V gives CDR1 SGHRS, CDR2 YFSETQ. V was cut by 1 base and J by 6 bases, with 14 bases left in between. The CDR3 DNA follows: TGCGCCAGCAGCTTGTTACAGGGAATTGGCGAGCAGTACTTC. This gives the protein CASSLLQGIGEQYF.

The chain recombines TRBV7-9 with TRBJ1-4; 10 bases match TRBD1. The CDR3 consists of 15 residues. CDR1 is SEHNR, CDR2 FQNEAQ, per germline (reference sequence). After removal of 5 bases from V and 8 bases from J, the junction contained 8 bases not matched to a gene. The CDR3 spells CASSRSGTGVEKLFF. The CDR3 DNA follows: TGTGCCAGCAGCCGCTCCGGGACAGGGGTAGAAAAACTGTTTTTT.

This chain connects TRBV4-2 to TRBJ2-7; 14 bases line up with TRBD2. CDR1 is LGHNA and CDR2 is YNFKEQ in the germline V gene. This CDR3 has 15 amino acids. Trimming cost V 0 bases and J 7 bases; bases outside gene matches: 2. In nucleotides, the CDR3 is TGTGCCAGCAGCCAAGAGACTAGCGGGAGGGATGAGCAGTACTTC. This encodes CASSQETSGRDEQYF.

The chain has TRBV28 and TRBJ2-7; no reliable D call. Germline values: CDR1 MDHEN, CDR2 SYDVKM. The V and J ends lost 8 bases and 9 bases respectively, with 14 bases between them. The length of the CDR3 is 11 residues. This CDR3 is CASFDSLGQYF. The CDR3 nucleotides are TGTGCCAGCTTCGATTCCCTCGGGCAGTACTTC.

This chain connects TRBV6-5 to TRBJ1-1; weak D call: TRBD1 (5 bases). Trimming removed 5 bases from V and 1 base from J, with 8 bases in between. The CDR3 length is 13 residues. Per germline, CDR1 MNHEY and CDR2 SVGAGI. The CDR3 DNA reads as TGTGCCAGCAGTCCCGGGGCGAACACTGAAGCTTTCTTT. This codes for CASSPGANTEAFF.

The chain recombines TRBV21-1 with TRBJ2-3; the table calls TRBD1, which could not be checked here. TRBV21-1 is a listed pseudogene. The CDR3 covers 17 residues. CDR3 DNA: TGTGCCAGCAGCAAAAAAAGTGGGCTGAGCAGCACAGATACGCAGTATTTT. This gives the protein CASSKKSGLSSTDTQYF.

The genes are TRBV7-2 and TRBJ2-7, with 10 bases that match TRBD2. The germline V gene encodes CDR1 SGHTA and CDR2 FQGNSA. The CDR3 is made up of 17 amino acids. V shed 6 bases and J 3 bases; nucleotides not matched to a gene: 14. In nucleotides, the CDR3 is TGTGCCAGCAGTCCCCTCCAGCCACTAGCGGGGAACTACGAGCAGTACTTC. As protein: CASSPLQPLAGNYEQYF.

This chain connects TRBV13 to TRBJ1-4; 7 bases agree with TRBD1. The CDR3 consists of 15 residues. Germline V gene data show CDR1 as PRHDT and CDR2 as FYEKMQ (reference sequence). The V gene end was trimmed by 1 base and the J gene end by 5 bases; junction bases not matched to a gene: 4. CDR3 in amino acids: CASSLEQGGNEKLFF. CDR3 nucleotides: TGTGCCAGCAGCTTAGAGCAGGGGGGCAATGAAAAACTGTTTTTT. The variable domain in full, with the rest retrieved from reference TRBV13 and TRBJ1-4, is AAGVIQSPRHLIKEKRETATLKCYPIPRHDTVYWYQQGPGQDPQFLISFYEKMQSDKGSIPDRFSAQQFSDYHSELNMSSLELGDSALYFCASSLEQGGNEKLFFGSGTQLSVL.

This chain connects TRBV5-5 to TRBJ1-1, with TRBD1 matching over 8 bases. V shed 3 bases and J 5 bases; nucleotides not matched to a gene: 3. The CDR3 is 13 amino acids. Germline lookup yields CDR1 SGHKS and CDR2 YYEKEE (reference sequence). The CDR3 region has the DNA TGTGCCAGCAGCTGGGGACAGGAGACTGAAGCTTTCTTT. Encoded protein: CASSWGQETEAFF.

The genes are TRBV6-2 or TRBV6-3 and TRBJ2-5, with 7 nucleotides matching TRBD2. J gave up 2 bases and V 3 bases, and 6 bases lay outside the gene matches. Germline values: CDR1 MNHEY, CDR2 SVGEGT. The length of the CDR3 is 15 residues. The CDR3 coding sequence is TGTGCCAGCAGTTATACTAGCGAGCTTCAAGAGACCCAGTACTTC. Translated: CASSYTSELQETQYF.

The chain carries TRBV18 and TRBJ1-4; D remains ambiguous. The germline V gene has CDR1 KGHSH and CDR2 LQKENI. V was pared by 2 bases and J by 0 bases, with 10 bases between. This CDR3 is 16 amino acids long. DNA for the CDR3: TGTGCCAGCTCACCAAGGAGGGCTACAACTAATGAAAAACTGTTTTTT. This gives the protein CASSPRRATTNEKLFF.

The chain uses TRBV4-1 and TRBJ2-1; tentatively, D is TRBD1 or TRBD2 (5 bases each). This CDR3 comprises 17 residues. Germline CDR1 reads MGHRA; CDR2 reads YSYEKL. The V end lost 0 bases, the J end lost 0 bases, and 12 bases lay between the germline ends. CDR3 region: CASSQDSGHDSYNEQFF. In DNA, the CDR3 is TGCGCCAGCAGCCAAGATTCGGGGCACGACTCCTACAATGAGCAGTTCTTC.

The chain joins TRBV28 to TRBJ1-6; a possible D gene is TRBD1 (5 bases). V lost 3 bases and J 15 bases, leaving 15 bases between the germline ends. The CDR3 is 13 residues long. Germline CDR1 MDHEN, CDR2 SYDVKM. DNA for the CDR3: TGTGCCAGCAGTTTCCCGGGGCAGGAAGACCTCCACTTT. This codes for CASSFPGQEDLHF. Together with reference TRBV28 and TRBJ1-6, the CDR3 gives the full variable domain: DVKVTQSSRYLVKRTGEKVFLECVQDMDHENMFWYRQDPGLGLRLIYFSYDVKMKEKGDIPEGYSVSREKKERFSLILESASTNQTSMYLCASSFPGQEDLHFGNGTRLTVT.

This clone was seen just once. The genes are TRBV2 and TRBJ2-5; 15 bases align to TRBD2. The CDR3 runs to 15 residues. Germline CDR1 SNHLY, CDR2 FYNNEI. V was pared by 6 bases and J by 5 bases, with 4 bases of the junction left unmatched. CDR3 residues: CASRGLAGGWETQYF. As DNA, the CDR3 is TGTGCCAGCAGGGGACTAGCGGGAGGATGGGAGACCCAGTACTTC.

The chain has TRBV24-1 and TRBJ2-1; D may be TRBD1 or TRBD2 (5 bases each). Germline loops: CDR1 KGHDR, CDR2 SFDVKD. The CDR3 consists of 10 residues. Here the CDR3 reads CAAGANEQFF. In nucleotides, the CDR3 is TGTGCTGCCGGGGCCAATGAGCAGTTCTTC.

The V and J genes are TRBV7-3 and TRBJ2-7; 7 bases match TRBD1. V shed 3 bases and J 3 bases; nucleotides not matched to a gene: 2. The CDR3 totals 13 residues. Germline values: CDR1 SGHTA, CDR2 FQGTGA. CDR3 residues: CASSFYRGYEQYF. The CDR3 nucleotides read TGTGCCAGCAGCTTTTACAGGGGCTACGAGCAGTACTTC. Full variable domain (missing parts from reference TRBV7-3 and TRBJ2-7): GAGVSQTPSNKVTEKGKYVELRCDPISGHTALYWYRQSLGQGPEFLIYFQGTGAADDSGLPNDRFFAVRPEGSVSTLKIQRTERGDSAVYLCASSFYRGYEQYFGPGTRLTVT.